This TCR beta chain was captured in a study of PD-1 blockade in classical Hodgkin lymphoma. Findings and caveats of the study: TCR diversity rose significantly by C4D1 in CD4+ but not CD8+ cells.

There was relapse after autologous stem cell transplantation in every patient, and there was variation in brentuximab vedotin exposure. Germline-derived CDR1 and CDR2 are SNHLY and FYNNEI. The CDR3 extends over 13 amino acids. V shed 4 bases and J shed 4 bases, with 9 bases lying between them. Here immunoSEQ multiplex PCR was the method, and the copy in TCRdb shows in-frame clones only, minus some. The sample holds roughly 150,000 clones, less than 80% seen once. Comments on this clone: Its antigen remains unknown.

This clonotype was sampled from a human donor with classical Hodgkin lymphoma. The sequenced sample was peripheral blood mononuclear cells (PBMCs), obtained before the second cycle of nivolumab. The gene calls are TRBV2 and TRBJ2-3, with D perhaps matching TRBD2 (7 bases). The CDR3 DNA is TGTGCCAGCAGTGGGGGGGGCGCAGATACGCAGTATTTT. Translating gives CASSGGGADTQYF.